Listed below are T cell receptor beta chains from one sample, sequenced in a study of CXCR3-negative and CXCR3-positive naive CD8 T cells. Using the 5' RACE reads, TCRdb records one entry per CDR3 protein without DNA. Recorded for this sample: about 8,000 distinct CDR3 sequences. The sample taken for sequencing was naive CXCR3- CD8+ T cells from blood. Receptors originate from a human donor in good health. Some clones in this sample may be carry-over from other donors' samples. The CDR3 runs from the conserved cysteine through the conserved F or W. Where a row states a size, it is once, few, many or the class of an expanded clone; other rows omit it.

J gene,clone size,V gene,CDR3 protein
TRBJ2-4,medium-sized,TRBV19,CASSSQGTKNIQYF
TRBJ1-1,.,TRBV6-6,CASSYDSIEAFF
TRBJ1-2,.,TRBV12-3/TRBV12-4,CASSLGGNYGYTF
TRBJ2-1,medium-sized,TRBV20-1,CSARGEWGDREPLFYNEQFF
TRBJ1-1,medium-sized,TRBV19,CASSIAGTANTEAFF
TRBJ2-7,medium-sized,TRBV2,CAILDRDRDYVEQYF
TRBJ1-2,.,TRBV7-9,CASSLELGADTF
TRBJ2-7,.,TRBV7-9,CATQLPERASYEQYF
TRBJ2-1,.,TRBV4-2,CASTPVLAGEGEQFF
TRBJ2-1,.,TRBV7-8,CASSKLAGSYNEQFF
TRBJ1-2,medium-sized,TRBV5-1,CASSLGFPQYGYTF
TRBJ2-1,medium-sized,TRBV29-1,CSIPGLGNEQFF
TRBJ2-3,.,TRBV28,CASSLSGSPGDTQYF
TRBJ2-1,.,TRBV29-1,CSVAGTSGASYNEQFF
TRBJ1-2,medium-sized,TRBV25-1,CASSEMTGSYGYTF
TRBJ2-1,medium-sized,TRBV7-9,CASSLVPYSYNEQFF
TRBJ2-5,.,TRBV28,CASSLEQGIMETQYF
TRBJ1-1,.,TRBV15,CATSRATGGQTEAFF
TRBJ2-1,.,TRBV6-2/TRBV6-3,CASSSPGPYEQFF
TRBJ1-2,medium-sized,TRBV29-1,CSVEEQGGYGYTF
TRBJ2-5,.,TRBV19,CASSGQVAPLETQYF
TRBJ2-1,medium-sized,TRBV29-1,CSESPAGRNEQFF
TRBJ2-1,medium-sized,TRBV7-3,CASSSAVAVGDEQFF
TRBJ1-6,.,TRBV21-1,CASSPRRDNSPLHF
TRBJ2-3,medium-sized,TRBV4-2,CASSQERASGFTDTQYF
TRBJ2-1,.,TRBV7-9,CASSFYAAVGNEQFF
TRBJ2-1,.,TRBV27,CASSYAAAGGPPNEQFF
TRBJ2-1,.,TRBV29-1,CSVEVREIHNEQFF
TRBJ1-3,.,TRBV7-9,CASSTFGSGNTIYF
TRBJ2-1,medium-sized,TRBV5-1,CASSSGTGEDYEQFF
TRBJ2-7,.,TRBV12-3/TRBV12-4,CASSLTGGEQYF
TRBJ2-7,medium-sized,TRBV20-1,CSARGAGYEQYF
TRBJ1-5,.,TRBV19,CASSSGQGDDSNQPQHF
TRBJ2-1,medium-sized,TRBV18,CASSPSEPGTNNEQFF
TRBJ2-7,.,TRBV5-6,CASSSSGLAPFEQYF